The 12 T cell receptor beta chains presented below share a single source sample, sequenced in a study of T cells in localized non-small cell lung cancer. Assay used: immunoSEQ multiplex PCR; TCRdb lists only in-frame clones, some missing. The sample gives around 17,000 clones, about 89% of which show up once; more than 3% is in the top ten. The source was peripheral blood, collected before any cancer treatment. These receptors all stem from a male donor at least 60 years old with stage II squamous cell lung carcinoma.

The genes are TRBV7-3 and TRBJ2-2; D is ambiguous. V lost 5 bases and J 0 bases, leaving 13 bases between the germline ends. This CDR3 comprises 16 residues. Per germline, CDR1 SGHTA and CDR2 FQGTGA. CDR3 region: CASSPFLSSNTGELFF. The CDR3 DNA sequence: TGTGCCAGCAGCCCCTTCTTGTCCTCGAACACCGGGGAGCTGTTTTTT. The full variable domain, its missing parts supplied by reference TRBV7-3 and TRBJ2-2, is GAGVSQTPSNKVTEKGKYVELRCDPISGHTALYWYRQSLGQGPEFLIYFQGTGAADDSGLPNDRFFAVRPEGSVSTLKIQRTERGDSAVYLCASSPFLSSNTGELFFGEGSRLTVL.

The chain uses TRBV7-9 and TRBJ2-1; 15 nucleotides align to TRBD2. Germline V gene data show CDR1 as SEHNR and CDR2 as FQNEAQ (reference sequence). The ends lost 2 bases at V and 3 bases at J; junction bases unmatched: 2. This CDR3 is 17 amino acids long. CDR3 sequence: CASSLLGLAGGYNEQFF. CDR3 nucleotide sequence: TGTGCCAGCAGCTTATTGGGACTAGCGGGAGGCTACAATGAGCAGTTCTTC.

The gene calls are TRBV19 and TRBJ2-5, with 12 bases aligning to TRBD2. This CDR3 has 16 amino acids. The germline V gene encodes CDR1 LNHDA and CDR2 SQIVND (reference sequence). Losses at the gene ends were 3 bases for V and 6 bases for J; bases not matched to a gene: 8. CDR3 region: CASSINLAGGVQTQYF. DNA of the CDR3: TGTGCCAGTAGTATCAACCTAGCGGGAGGGGTACAGACCCAGTACTTC.

V and J are TRBV7-8 and TRBJ2-1, with D possibly TRBD2 on 5 matching bases. From germline, CDR1 is SGHVS and CDR2 FQNEAQ. This CDR3 is built from 14 residues. Trimming left V 2 bases short and J 8 bases short, with 13 bases between. CDR3: CASSLMRVSDEQFF. The CDR3 bases are TGTGCCAGCAGCTTAATGAGGGTATCGGATGAGCAGTTCTTC.

This chain uses TRBV6-1 with TRBJ2-1; 8 bases agree with TRBD1. The CDR3 is 15 residues long. The ends lost 6 bases at V and 8 bases at J; junction bases unmatched: 12. Germline V gene lookup returns CDR1 MNHNS and CDR2 SASEGT. The CDR3 spells CASREFRTGKDEQFF. The CDR3, as DNA: TGTGCCAGCAGGGAGTTTCGGACAGGGAAAGATGAGCAGTTCTTC.

V usage is TRBV25-1 and J usage is TRBJ2-5; 8 bases are shared with TRBD1. The CDR3 totals 13 residues. Germline V gene lookup returns CDR1 MGHDK and CDR2 SYGVNS. J gave up 2 bases and V 9 bases, and 5 bases lay outside the gene matches. This CDR3 reads CAREGQGQETQYF. CDR3 DNA: TGTGCCAGGGAAGGACAGGGTCAAGAGACCCAGTACTTC.

In this sample, this clone turned up once. DNA of the CDR3: TGTGCCAGCAGCGGATGGGACACGAACTCTGGGGCCAACGTCCTGACTTTC. This codes for CASSGWDTNSGANVLTF. The gene calls are TRBV11-1 and TRBJ2-6, with D maybe TRBD1 (6 bases). V was clipped by 5 bases and J by 0 bases, with 14 bases between them. The germline CDR1 and CDR2 sequences are SGHAT and FQDESV (reference sequence). The CDR3 totals 17 residues.

The J gene is TRBJ1-2, the V gene TRBV27; D possibly corresponds to TRBD1 (5 bases). CDR3 size: 16 residues. The V and J ends lost 0 bases and 0 bases respectively, with 11 bases between them. CDR1 is MNHEY and CDR2 is SMNVEV in the germline V gene (reference sequence). CDR3 region: CASSLSGTGSNYGYTF. CDR3 sequence (DNA): TGTGCCAGCAGTTTATCAGGGACGGGGTCTAACTATGGCTACACCTTC.

The chain combines TRBV28 with TRBJ1-2; maybe TRBD1 (5 bases). Per the germline V gene, CDR1 is MDHEN and CDR2 is SYDVKM. V was pared by 5 bases and J by 12 bases, with 13 bases between. This CDR3 region has 11 residues. The DNA of the CDR3 is TGTGCCAGCAGTCGGGGCCAGTGGGACACCTTC. This encodes CASSRGQWDTF.

The chain carries TRBV5-1 and TRBJ1-1; 7 bases are shared with TRBD1. Germline assignment: CDR1 SGHRS and CDR2 YFSETQ. The CDR3 spans 15 residues. With 0 bases clipped from V and 4 bases from J, the junction kept 6 bases outside the gene matches. In DNA form, the CDR3 reads TGCGCCAGCAGCTTGGGACAGGGAGTGAGCACTGAAGCTTTCTTT. Residues: CASSLGQGVSTEAFF.

The CDR3 bases are TGCAGCGTTTCCACCCCTACAGGGTCGAACACCGGGGAGCTGTTTTTT. Translation: CSVSTPTGSNTGELFF. The chain is built from TRBV29-1 and TRBJ2-2; D possibly corresponds to TRBD1 (6 bases). V was pared by 5 bases and J by 0 bases, with 16 bases between. Germline V gene sequence: CDR1 SQVTM, CDR2 ANQGSEA. The CDR3 has 16 amino acids.

This clone is labeled as medium-sized. The chain carries TRBV4-1 and TRBJ2-2; 7 nucleotides line up with TRBD2. Germline V lookup: CDR1 MGHRA, CDR2 YSYEKL. The V and J ends lost 4 bases and 2 bases, in that order; junction bases with no gene match: 10. This CDR3 has 17 amino acids. CDR3 sequence reads: CASSPWAGVVNTGELFF. CDR3 DNA: TGCGCCAGCAGCCCTTGGGCGGGAGTGGTTAACACCGGGGAGCTGTTTTTT.